The source of this T cell receptor (beta chain) is a study of PD-1 blockade in classical Hodgkin lymphoma. The wider study: Nivolumab 3 mg/kg was given intravenously every 2 weeks. Notes on the study in general: Diversity similar to that of newly diagnosed patients was seen at baseline in complete responders. Newly diagnosed patients reportedly had lower baseline TCR diversity than healthy donors. CD8+ TCR diversity did not rise significantly by C4D1, unlike CD4+.

After autologous stem cell transplantation all patients relapsed, and prior brentuximab vedotin exposure differed between cohorts. CDR1 is MDHEN and CDR2 is SYDVKM in the germline V gene. Between the trimmed V and J ends, which lost 3 bases and 2 bases, there was a span of 8 bases. The CDR3 is made up of 14 amino acids. The method was immunoSEQ multiplex PCR; TCRdb's version includes in-frame clones alone and lacks a portion of them. The table has 100,000 or so clones, approximately 90% seen once. For this clone: The antigen remains undetermined.

The source is a human donor with classical Hodgkin lymphoma. The source was peripheral blood mononuclear cells (PBMCs), collected before the second cycle of nivolumab. V gene TRBV28 combines with J gene TRBJ1-3; the D is unclear. Here the CDR3 DNA reads TGTGCCAGCAGTTTCGGAGGGACTGGAAACACCATATATTTT. Its protein product is CASSFGGTGNTIYF.